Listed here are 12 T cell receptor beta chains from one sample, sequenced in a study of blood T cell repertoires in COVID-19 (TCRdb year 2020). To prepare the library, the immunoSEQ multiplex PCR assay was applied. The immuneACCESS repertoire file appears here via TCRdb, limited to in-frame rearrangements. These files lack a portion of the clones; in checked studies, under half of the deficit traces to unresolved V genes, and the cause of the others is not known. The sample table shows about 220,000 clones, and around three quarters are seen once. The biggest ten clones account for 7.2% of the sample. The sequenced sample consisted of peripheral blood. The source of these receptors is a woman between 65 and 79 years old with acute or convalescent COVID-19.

CDR3 DNA: TGTGCCAGCAGCTTACTTTACAGGGGAGAGACCCAGTACTTC. As protein: CASSLLYRGETQYF. V is TRBV7-2 and J is TRBJ2-5; 7 positions match TRBD1. Germline V gene lookup returns CDR1 SGHTA and CDR2 FQGNSA. The V segment lost 2 bases and the J segment 4 bases; nucleotides outside the gene matches: 4. The CDR3 totals 14 residues.

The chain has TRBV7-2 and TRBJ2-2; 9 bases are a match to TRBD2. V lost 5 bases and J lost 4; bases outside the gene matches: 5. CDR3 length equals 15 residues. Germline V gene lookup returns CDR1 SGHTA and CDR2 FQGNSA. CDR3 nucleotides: TGTGCCAGCAGCGCCGCGGGGGGGAGCACCGGGGAGCTGTTTTTT. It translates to CASSAAGGSTGELFF.

The chain's CDR3 is CAINSGTGRETQYF. CDR3 nucleotides: TGTGCCATCAATTCCGGGACAGGGAGAGAGACCCAGTACTTC. The rearrangement joins TRBV10-3 to TRBJ2-5; 9 bases map to TRBD1. Germline V lookup: CDR1 ENHRY, CDR2 SYGVKD. V shed 7 bases, J shed 4 bases, and the junction held 7 bases outside the gene matches. This CDR3 has 14 amino acids.

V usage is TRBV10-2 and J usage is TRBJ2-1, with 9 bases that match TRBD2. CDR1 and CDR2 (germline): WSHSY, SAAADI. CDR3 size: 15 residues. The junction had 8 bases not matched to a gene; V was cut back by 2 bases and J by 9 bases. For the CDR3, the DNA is TGCGCCAGCAGTGAGATGGGCGGGGGGGCCGTTGAGCAGTTCTTC. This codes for CASSEMGGGAVEQFF.

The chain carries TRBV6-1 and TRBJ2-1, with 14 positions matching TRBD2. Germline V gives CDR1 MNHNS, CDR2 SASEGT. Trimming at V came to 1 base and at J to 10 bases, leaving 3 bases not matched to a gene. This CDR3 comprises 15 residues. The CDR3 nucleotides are TGTGCCAGCAGTGAAGGGACTAGCGGGGGGAAAGAGCAGTTCTTC. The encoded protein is CASSEGTSGGKEQFF.

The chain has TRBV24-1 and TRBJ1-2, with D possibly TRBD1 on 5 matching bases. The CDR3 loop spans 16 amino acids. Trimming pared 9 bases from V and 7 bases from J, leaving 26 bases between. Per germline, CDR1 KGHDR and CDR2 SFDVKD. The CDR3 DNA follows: TGTGCCACCTCAGATAGGGGCGCGCGGCACGTCCGTGGCTACACCTTC. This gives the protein CATSDRGARHVRGYTF.

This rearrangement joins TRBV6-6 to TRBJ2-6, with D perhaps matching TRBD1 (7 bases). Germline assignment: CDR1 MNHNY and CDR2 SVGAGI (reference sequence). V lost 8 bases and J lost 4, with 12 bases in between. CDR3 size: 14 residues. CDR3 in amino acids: CASQGGNGANVLTF. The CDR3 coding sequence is TGTGCCAGCCAGGGGGGCAACGGGGCCAACGTCCTGACTTTC.

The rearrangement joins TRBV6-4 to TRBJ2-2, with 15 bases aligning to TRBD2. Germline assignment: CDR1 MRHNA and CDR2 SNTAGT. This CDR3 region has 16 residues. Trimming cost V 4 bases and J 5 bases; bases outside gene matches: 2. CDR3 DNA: TGTGCCAGCAGTGTCGGGACTAGCGGGGGGACCGGGGAGCTGTTTTTT. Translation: CASSVGTSGGTGELFF.

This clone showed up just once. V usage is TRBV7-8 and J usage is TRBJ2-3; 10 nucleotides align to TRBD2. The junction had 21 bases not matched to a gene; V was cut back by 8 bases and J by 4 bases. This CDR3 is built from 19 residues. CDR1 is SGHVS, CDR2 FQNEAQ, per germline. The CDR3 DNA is TGTGCCAGCCCCCCCGGGCTAGCGGGGGCAAATCTACGAGCAGATACGCAGTATTTT. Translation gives CASPPGLAGANLRADTQYF.

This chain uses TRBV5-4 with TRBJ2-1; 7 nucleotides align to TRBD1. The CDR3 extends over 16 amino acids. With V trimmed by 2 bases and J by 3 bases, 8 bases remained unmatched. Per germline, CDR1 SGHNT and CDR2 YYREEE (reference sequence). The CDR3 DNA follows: TGTGCCAGCAGCTTTGGATGGGACAGCGACTACAATGAGCAGTTCTTC. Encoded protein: CASSFGWDSDYNEQFF. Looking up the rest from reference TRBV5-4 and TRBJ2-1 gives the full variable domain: ETGVTQSPTHLIKTRGQQVTLRCSSQSGHNTVSWYQQALGQGPQFIFQYYREEENGRGNFPPRFSGLQFPNYSSELNVNALELDDSALYLCASSFGWDSDYNEQFFGPGTRLTVL.

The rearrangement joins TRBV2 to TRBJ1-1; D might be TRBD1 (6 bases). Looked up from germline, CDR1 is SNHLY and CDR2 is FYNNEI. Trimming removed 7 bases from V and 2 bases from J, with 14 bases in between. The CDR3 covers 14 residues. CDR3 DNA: TGTGCCAGCACCTTGACAGGCTTTAACACTGAAGCTTTCTTT. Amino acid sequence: CASTLTGFNTEAFF.

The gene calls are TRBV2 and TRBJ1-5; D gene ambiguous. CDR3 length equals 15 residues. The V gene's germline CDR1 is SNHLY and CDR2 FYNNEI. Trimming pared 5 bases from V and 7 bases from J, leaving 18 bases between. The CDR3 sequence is CASSPTRPSLQPQHF. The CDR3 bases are TGTGCCAGCAGTCCAACCCGCCCGAGTCTACAGCCCCAGCATTTT.